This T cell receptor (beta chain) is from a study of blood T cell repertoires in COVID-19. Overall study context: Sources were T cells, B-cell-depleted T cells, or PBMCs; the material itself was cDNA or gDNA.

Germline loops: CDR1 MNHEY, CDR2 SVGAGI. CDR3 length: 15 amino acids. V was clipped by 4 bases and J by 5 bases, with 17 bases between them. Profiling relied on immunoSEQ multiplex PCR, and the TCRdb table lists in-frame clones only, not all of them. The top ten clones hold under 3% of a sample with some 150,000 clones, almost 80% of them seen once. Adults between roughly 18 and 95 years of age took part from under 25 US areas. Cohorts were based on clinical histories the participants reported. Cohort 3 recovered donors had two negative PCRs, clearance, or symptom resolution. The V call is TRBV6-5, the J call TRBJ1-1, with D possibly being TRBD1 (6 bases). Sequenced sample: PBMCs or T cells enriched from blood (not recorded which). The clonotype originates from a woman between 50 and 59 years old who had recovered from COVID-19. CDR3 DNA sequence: TGTGCCAGCAGTTTCCAGGGAGGGGGGGGAACTGAAGCTTTCTTT. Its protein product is CASSFQGGGGTEAFF.